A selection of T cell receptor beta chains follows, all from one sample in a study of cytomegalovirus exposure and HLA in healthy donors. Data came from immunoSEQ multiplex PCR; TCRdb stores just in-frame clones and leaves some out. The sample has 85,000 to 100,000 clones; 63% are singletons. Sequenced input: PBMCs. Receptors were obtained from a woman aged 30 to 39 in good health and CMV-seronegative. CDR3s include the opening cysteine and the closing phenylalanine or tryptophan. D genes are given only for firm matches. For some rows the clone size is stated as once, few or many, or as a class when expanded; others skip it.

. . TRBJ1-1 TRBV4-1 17 CASSQEMIPGANTEAFF TGCGCCAGCAGCCAAGAAATGATACCAGGGGCAAACACTGAAGCTTTCTTT
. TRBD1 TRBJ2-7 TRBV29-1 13 CNVERQGDGEQYF TGCAACGTGGAGAGACAGGGGGACGGCGAGCAGTACTTC
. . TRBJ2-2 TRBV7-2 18 CASSLSRARFLNTGELFF TGTGCCAGCAGCTTATCCAGGGCACGTTTTTTGAACACCGGGGAGCTGTTTTTT
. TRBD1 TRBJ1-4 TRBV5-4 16 CASSPWTGGGGEKLFF TGTGCCAGCAGCCCTTGGACAGGGGGCGGTGGTGAAAAACTGTTTTTT
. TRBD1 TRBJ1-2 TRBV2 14 CASTLTGSVYGYTF TGTGCCAGCACCTTGACAGGGTCGGTCTATGGCTACACCTTC
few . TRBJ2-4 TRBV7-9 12 CASSLDSPLQYF TGTGCCAGCAGCTTAGACTCACCCCTTCAGTACTTC
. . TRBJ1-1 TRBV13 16 CATTGLVIQRNTEAFF TGTGCTACTACAGGTCTGGTAATTCAACGGAACACTGAAGCTTTCTTT
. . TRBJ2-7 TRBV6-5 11 CASSRSYEQYF TGTGCCAGCAGCCGGTCTTACGAGCAGTACTTC
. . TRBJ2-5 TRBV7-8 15 CASSFGAAPDRTQYF TGTGCCAGCAGCTTCGGAGCGGCCCCCGACCGGACCCAGTACTTC
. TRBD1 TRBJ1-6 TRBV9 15 CASSRTGTDNSPLHF TGTGCCAGCAGCCGAACCGGGACAGACAATTCACCCCTCCACTTT
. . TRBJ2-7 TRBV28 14 CASNPRQAIYEQYF TGTGCCAGCAACCCCCGTCAGGCCATCTACGAGCAGTACTTC
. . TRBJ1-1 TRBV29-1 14 CSVDGSPMNTEAFF TGCAGCGTTGATGGTAGCCCTATGAACACTGAAGCTTTCTTT
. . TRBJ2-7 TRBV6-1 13 CASLDRGAYEQYF TGTGCCAGCCTGGATCGGGGGGCTTACGAGCAGTACTTC
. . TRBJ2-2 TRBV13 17 CASRASGQGVTTGELFF TGTGCCAGCAGAGCCAGTGGGCAGGGCGTAACCACCGGGGAGCTGTTTTTT
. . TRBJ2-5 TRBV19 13 CAREGQIQETQYF TGTGCCAGGGAGGGACAGATCCAAGAGACCCAGTACTTC
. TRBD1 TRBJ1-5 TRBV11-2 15 CASSSGTGVGQPQHF TGTGCCAGCAGCTCGGGGACAGGGGTGGGTCAGCCCCAGCATTTT
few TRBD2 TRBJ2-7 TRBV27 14 CASSFVGRTYEQYF TGTGCCAGCAGTTTTGTCGGGAGGACCTACGAGCAGTACTTC
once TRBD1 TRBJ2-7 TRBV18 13 CASSPTGAYEQYF TGTGCCAGCTCACCGACAGGGGCCTACGAGCAGTACTTC
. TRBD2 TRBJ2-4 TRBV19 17 CASSGGVADIAKNIQYF TGTGCCAGTAGTGGGGGGGTAGCGGACATAGCCAAAAACATTCAGTACTTC
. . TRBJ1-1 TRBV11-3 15 CASSRGDLQGTEAFF TGTGCCAGCAGCCGGGGGGACCTCCAGGGCACTGAAGCTTTCTTT
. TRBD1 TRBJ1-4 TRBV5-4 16 CASSMPVGQGGEKLFF TGTGCCAGCAGCATGCCCGTAGGACAGGGTGGTGAAAAACTGTTTTTT
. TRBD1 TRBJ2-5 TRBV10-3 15 CAISDRTGGEETQYF TGTGCCATCAGTGATCGGACAGGGGGCGAGGAGACCCAGTACTTC
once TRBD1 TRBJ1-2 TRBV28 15 CASRVGTGGAYGYTF TGTGCCAGCAGGGTCGGGACAGGGGGCGCGTATGGCTACACCTTC
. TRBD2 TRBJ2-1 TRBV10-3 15 CAIGIAGVSYNEQFF TGTGCCATCGGGATAGCGGGAGTGTCCTACAATGAGCAGTTCTTC
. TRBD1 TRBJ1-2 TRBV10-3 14 CAISEVGTAYGYTF TGTGCCATCAGTGAGGTCGGGACAGCCTATGGCTACACCTTC
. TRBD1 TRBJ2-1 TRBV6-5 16 CASSYRGGMGYNEQFF TGTGCCAGCAGTTACCGAGGGGGCATGGGGTACAATGAGCAGTTCTTC
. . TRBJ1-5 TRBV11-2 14 CASSLGDGDQPQHF TGTGCCAGCAGCTTAGGCGACGGGGATCAGCCCCAGCATTTT
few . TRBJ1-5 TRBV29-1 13 CSVIPAAGQPQHF TGCAGCGTTATCCCGGCGGCGGGGCAGCCCCAGCATTTT
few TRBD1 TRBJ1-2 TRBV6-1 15 CASSEGLGQYYGYTF TGTGCCAGCAGTGAAGGATTGGGACAGTACTATGGCTACACCTTC
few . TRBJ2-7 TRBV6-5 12 CASQGGAHEQYF TGTGCCTCACAAGGGGGGGCACACGAGCAGTACTTC
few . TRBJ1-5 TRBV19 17 CASRMGHRSPSNQPQHF TGTGCCAGTAGAATGGGACACCGATCACCTAGCAATCAGCCCCAGCATTTT
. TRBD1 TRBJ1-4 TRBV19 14 CASSHRGGNEKLFF TGTGCCAGTAGCCACAGGGGCGGTAATGAAAAACTGTTTTTT
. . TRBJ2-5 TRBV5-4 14 CASSAGQTQETQYF TGTGCCAGCAGCGCGGGACAGACCCAAGAGACCCAGTACTTC
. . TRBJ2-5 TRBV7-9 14 CASSSGGARETQYF TGTGCCAGCAGCTCGGGGGGCGCGAGGGAGACCCAGTACTTC
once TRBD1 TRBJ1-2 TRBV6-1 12 CASRDRNYGYTF TGTGCCAGCCGGGACAGAAACTATGGCTACACCTTC
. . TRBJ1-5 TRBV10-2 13 CASKTFSNQPQHF TGCGCCAGCAAGACATTTAGCAATCAGCCCCAGCATTTT
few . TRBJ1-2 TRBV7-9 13 CASSEQGDYGYTF TGTGCCAGCAGCGAACAAGGAGACTATGGCTACACCTTC
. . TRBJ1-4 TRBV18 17 CASSPPPRGGLHEKLFF TGTGCCAGCTCACCACCTCCTCGGGGGGGCCTTCATGAAAAACTGTTTTTT
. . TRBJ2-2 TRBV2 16 CASSEARGGGTGELFF TGTGCCAGCAGTGAAGCGCGAGGGGGTGGCACCGGGGAGCTGTTTTTT
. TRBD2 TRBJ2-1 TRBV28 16 CASSLAGLAGGNEQFF TGTGCCAGCAGTTTAGCGGGACTAGCGGGAGGCAATGAGCAGTTCTTC
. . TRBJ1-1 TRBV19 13 CASSPQGGSEAFF TGTGCCAGTAGCCCTCAGGGAGGCTCTGAAGCTTTCTTT
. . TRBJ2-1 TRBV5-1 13 CASRPTTVGEQFF TGCGCCAGCAGGCCGACGACAGTGGGTGAGCAGTTCTTC